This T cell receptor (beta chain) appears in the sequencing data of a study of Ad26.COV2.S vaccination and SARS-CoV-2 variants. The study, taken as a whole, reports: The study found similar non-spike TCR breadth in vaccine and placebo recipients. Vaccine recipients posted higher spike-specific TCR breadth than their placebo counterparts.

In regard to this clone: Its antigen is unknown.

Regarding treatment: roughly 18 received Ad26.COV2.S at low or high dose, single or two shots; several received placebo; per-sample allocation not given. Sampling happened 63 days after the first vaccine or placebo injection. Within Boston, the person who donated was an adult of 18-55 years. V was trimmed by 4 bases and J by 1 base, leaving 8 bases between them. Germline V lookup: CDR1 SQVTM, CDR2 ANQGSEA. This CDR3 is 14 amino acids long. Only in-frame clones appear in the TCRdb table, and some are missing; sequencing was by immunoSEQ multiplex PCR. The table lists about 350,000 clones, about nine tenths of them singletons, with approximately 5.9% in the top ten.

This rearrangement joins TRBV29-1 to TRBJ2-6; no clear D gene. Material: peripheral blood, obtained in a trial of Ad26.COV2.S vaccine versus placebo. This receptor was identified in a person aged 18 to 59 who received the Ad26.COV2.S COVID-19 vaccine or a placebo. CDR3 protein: CSVGQLSGANVLTF. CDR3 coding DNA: TGCAGCGTTGGTCAGTTGTCTGGGGCCAACGTCCTGACTTTC.